These 2 T cell receptor beta chains came from one sample sequenced in a study of regulatory T cells in long-lasting Graves disease. Time point: newly diagnosed GD, antithyroid drugs for less than 3 months. Preparation of the TCR library used RNA extracted from PBMCs. Researchers made TCR beta libraries by using iRepertoire HTBI primers and running Arm-PCR on CDR3 regions. TCRdb used MiXCR to reprocess the multiplex PCR reads, holding one entry per CDR3 protein. The table records about 380,000 distinct CDR3 sequences, less than 20% of them present only once. The sequences come from peripheral blood mononuclear cells (PBMCs), collected at new diagnosis, from a patient treated with antithyroid drugs. These receptors were taken from a female donor with Graves disease.

As concerns this clonotype: This sequence may be a read error, since a much larger clone differs from it by one base. The CDR3 does not end in the conserved phenylalanine or tryptophan, so this is likely a read error. The DNA is left out, because the CDR3 cannot be placed on it with certainty; the CDR3 is given as TCRdb lists it. The CDR3 protein is CASSLAPTGVCLH. The chain combines TRBV7-2 with TRBJ2-7; whether TRBD1, the table's D call, matches the DNA was not checked. The germline V gene has CDR1 SGHTA and CDR2 FQGNSA. The CDR3 has 13 residues if both end residues are counted.

This clonotype was picked up many times. The chain links TRBV9 to TRBJ2-3; a weak D match, TRBD1 (6 bases). V lost 2 bases and J 3 bases, leaving 16 bases between the germline ends. In germline, CDR1 is SGDLS, CDR2 YYNGEE. The length of the CDR3 is 16 residues. The CDR3 region has the DNA TGTGCCAGCAGCGTCGCCCTACAGGGAAGTACAGATACGCAGTATTTT. This gives the protein CASSVALQGSTDTQYF.